This T cell receptor beta chain originates from a study of T cell changes during pregnancy in multiple sclerosis (dated by TCRdb to between 2017 and 2020). Concerning the study at large: In women with multiple sclerosis, the researchers looked at how the T cell repertoire shifted as pregnancy progressed.

The cysteine opens and the phenylalanine closes a CDR3 of 13 amino acids. Solely the CDR3 DNA is kept, with 39 bases framed from the first base. The germline V gene (reference sequence) gives CDR1 as MNHEY and CDR2 as SMNVEV. Relative to germline, V is 7 bases shorter and J is 3 bases shorter, with 12 bases between their ends. Notes on this clone: The specificity of this receptor is unknown. Base qualities are not recorded, but no much larger clone differs from it by a single base.

The library came from the immunoSEQ multiplex PCR assay. Drawn from immuneACCESS, this table holds only the in-frame rearrangements with V and J called that TCRdb kept. Clones are partly lost; checked studies trace under half to an unresolved V gene and leave the rest unexplained. The sample table holds 60,000 to 65,000 clones, of which approximately 90% were seen once. The top ten constitute roughly 2.3% of the sample. The receptor comes from a female donor with multiple sclerosis, enrolled in a pregnancy study. The specimen comprised peripheral blood, sampled in the first trimester of pregnancy. The chain was built from TRBV27 and TRBJ2-5, with the D gene uncertain. The sequence in DNA is TGTGCCAGCAACAGCAGGTCAAAAGAGACCCAGTACTTC. Translated, it reads CASNSRSKETQYF.